These T cell receptor beta chains were read from a single sample in a study of a mutant IDH1 vaccine in newly diagnosed glioma. This table comes from immunoSEQ multiplex PCR, and its TCRdb copy is limited to in-frame clones, with some not included. The repertoire holds some 70,000 clones, 79% seen once, with over 8% in the top ten. This material consisted of PBMCs, taken from a glioma patient treated with radiotherapy, temozolomide or both. The receptor source for this set is a man aged 45 to 65 with glioma. CDR3s include the opening cysteine and the closing phenylalanine or tryptophan. A D gene is named only where the DNA matches it firmly. Clone size is stated in some rows and not others, as once, few, many or a class when expanded.

J,size,V,D,length,CDR3,DNA
TRBJ2-5,.,TRBV29-1,TRBD2,19,CSVEGWLAGGRNLQETQYF,TGCAGCGTCGAAGGATGGCTAGCGGGGGGGCGGAATCTCCAAGAGACCCAGTACTTC
TRBJ2-3,.,TRBV19,.,16,CASSTSPGIRTDTQYF,TGTGCCAGTAGTACCTCTCCGGGGATTCGCACAGATACGCAGTATTTT
TRBJ1-1,.,TRBV7-6,.,13,CASSLAKNTEAFF,TGTGCCAGCAGCTTAGCGAAGAACACTGAAGCTTTCTTT
TRBJ2-2,.,TRBV4-2,.,15,CASSQRGQNTGELFF,TGTGCCAGCAGCCAACGGGGGCAGAACACCGGGGAGCTGTTTTTT
TRBJ1-1,.,TRBV19,TRBD1,12,CASGDRDTEAFF,TGTGCCAGTGGTGACAGGGACACTGAAGCTTTCTTT
TRBJ2-3,.,TRBV2,TRBD2,13,CASNGEGTDTQYF,TGTGCCAGCAACGGGGAGGGAACAGATACGCAGTATTTT
TRBJ2-2,.,TRBV11-2,TRBD2,16,CASSLVVLAADGELFF,TGTGCCAGCAGCTTAGTTGTCCTAGCGGCGGACGGGGAGCTGTTTTTT
TRBJ1-2,medium-sized,TRBV11-1,.,13,CASSHTGNYGYTF,TGTGCCAGCAGCCACACAGGGAACTATGGCTACACCTTC
TRBJ2-1,few,TRBV7-9,.,14,CASSLNSEYNEQFF,TGTGCCAGCAGCTTAAATTCGGAATACAATGAGCAGTTCTTC
TRBJ2-2,.,TRBV19,.,14,CASSILATLGELFF,TGTGCCAGTAGTATATTGGCAACTCTGGGGGAGCTGTTTTTT
TRBJ2-5,.,TRBV9,TRBD2,17,CASSVAPRGGREETQYF,TGTGCCAGCAGCGTAGCCCCTCGGGGGGGCCGGGAGGAGACCCAGTACTTC
TRBJ2-1,.,TRBV25-1,.,15,CASSDPGASEDEQFF,TGTGCCAGCAGTGACCCGGGGGCCTCTGAGGATGAGCAGTTCTTC
TRBJ1-6,.,TRBV7-8,.,14,CASSSRTDNSPLHF,TGTGCCAGCAGCTCCCGGACAGATAATTCACCCCTCCACTTT
TRBJ2-7,once,TRBV2,TRBD1,12,CASSTDRGEQYF,TGTGCCAGCAGTACGGACAGGGGCGAGCAGTACTTC
TRBJ2-5,.,TRBV2,TRBD2,15,CALAATSGVQETQYF,TGTGCCCTCGCGGCGACTAGCGGGGTACAAGAGACCCAGTACTTC
TRBJ2-4,.,TRBV27,.,14,CASSLVGPRDIQYF,TGTGCCAGCAGTTTAGTCGGGCCGCGCGACATTCAGTACTTC
TRBJ2-7,.,TRBV7-2,TRBD1,15,CASSPGGTVSYEQYF,TGTGCCAGCAGCCCAGGTGGGACAGTCTCCTACGAGCAGTACTTC
TRBJ1-2,.,TRBV30,.,15,CAWMGGSSLLYGYTF,TGTGCCTGGATGGGGGGCTCTTCCTTACTCTATGGCTACACCTTC
TRBJ2-7,.,TRBV13,TRBD1,17,CASSLGQWGTGSYEQYF,TGTGCCAGCAGCTTAGGCCAATGGGGGACAGGGAGCTACGAGCAGTACTTC
TRBJ1-4,.,TRBV5-4,.,13,CASSAYLEEKLFF,TGTGCCAGCAGCGCATACTTGGAGGAAAAACTGTTTTTT
TRBJ1-1,.,TRBV9,.,13,CASSPNGNTEAFF,TGTGCCAGCAGCCCAAATGGGAACACTGAAGCTTTCTTT
TRBJ2-5,.,TRBV27,TRBD2,16,CASSASSGGAAETQYF,TGTGCCAGCAGTGCCTCCAGCGGGGGGGCAGCAGAGACCCAGTACTTC
TRBJ2-1,.,TRBV25-1,TRBD2,17,CASSDHILAGGTNEQFF,TGTGCCAGCAGTGACCACATACTAGCGGGGGGGACTAATGAGCAGTTCTTC
TRBJ2-1,once,TRBV4-2,.,17,CASSQEGDRTTYNEQFF,TGTGCCAGCAGCCAAGAGGGAGACAGAACTACCTACAATGAGCAGTTCTTC
TRBJ2-5,.,TRBV6-6,.,15,CASSYWGGPQETQYF,TGTGCCAGCAGTTACTGGGGCGGGCCCCAAGAGACCCAGTACTTC
TRBJ2-5,.,TRBV5-1,.,11,CASSQQETQYF,TGCGCCAGCAGCCAACAAGAGACCCAGTACTTC
TRBJ2-3,.,TRBV5-1,TRBD2,15,CASSLLRGVTDTQYF,TGCGCCAGCAGCTTGTTACGGGGGGTCACAGATACGCAGTATTTT
TRBJ2-7,.,TRBV27,.,13,CASRTSQSYEQYF,TGTGCCAGTCGGACCTCACAAAGCTACGAGCAGTACTTC
TRBJ2-7,.,TRBV30,TRBD2,16,CAWSWVSGGRSYEQYF,TGTGCCTGGAGTTGGGTTAGCGGGGGTCGGTCCTACGAGCAGTACTTC
TRBJ2-3,once,TRBV5-1,TRBD1,15,CASSSGTGGIDTQYF,TGCGCCAGCAGCTCCGGGACAGGGGGCATAGATACGCAGTATTTT
TRBJ2-5,.,TRBV2,.,13,CASSPLDGETQYF,TGTGCCAGCAGCCCTTTGGACGGAGAGACCCAGTACTTC
TRBJ1-1,few,TRBV30,.,13,CAWMGLMNTEAFF,TGTGCCTGGATGGGCCTTATGAACACTGAAGCTTTCTTT
TRBJ1-4,.,TRBV7-9,.,14,CASSLGADNEKLFF,TGTGCCAGCAGCTTAGGGGCTGATAATGAAAAACTGTTTTTT
TRBJ1-5,.,TRBV6-5,.,15,CASSYSRVSNQPQHF,TGTGCCAGCAGTTATTCCAGGGTCAGCAATCAGCCCCAGCATTTT
TRBJ1-4,.,TRBV5-1,TRBD1,15,CASSLQGTGLEKLFF,TGCGCCAGCAGCTTGCAGGGGACAGGGTTGGAAAAACTGTTTTTT
TRBJ2-7,few,TRBV9,TRBD1,16,CASSVGSGQGAYEQYF,TGTGCCAGCAGCGTAGGGTCCGGACAGGGGGCCTACGAGCAGTACTTC
TRBJ2-7,once,TRBV18,.,12,CASSSTRGEQYF,TGTGCCAGCTCATCTACACGGGGCGAGCAGTACTTC
TRBJ1-1,.,TRBV6-5,.,14,CASSYRERDTEAFF,TGTGCCAGCAGTTACAGGGAAAGGGACACTGAAGCTTTCTTT
TRBJ2-6,.,TRBV5-4,.,16,CASSLGGFSGANVLTF,TGTGCCAGCAGCTTGGGGGGCTTCTCTGGGGCCAACGTCCTGACTTTC
TRBJ2-7,.,TRBV27,.,13,CASSPGVFYEQYF,TGTGCCAGCAGTCCAGGGGTTTTCTACGAGCAGTACTTC
TRBJ1-1,.,TRBV19,TRBD1,18,CASSISPGTVGGFTEAFF,TGTGCCAGTAGTATATCCCCGGGGACAGTCGGGGGGTTCACTGAAGCTTTCTTT
TRBJ1-1,.,TRBV6-5,.,15,CASSYSIGQNTEAFF,TGTGCCAGCAGTTACTCGATCGGTCAGAACACTGAAGCTTTCTTT
TRBJ1-1,.,TRBV7-2,.,14,CASSLGRRGTEAFF,TGTGCCAGCAGCCTTGGGCGGCGGGGCACTGAAGCTTTCTTT
TRBJ2-5,once,TRBV13,TRBD2,17,CASSFWTSGAKQETQYF,TGTGCCAGCAGCTTTTGGACTAGCGGGGCCAAACAAGAGACCCAGTACTTC
TRBJ2-3,.,TRBV7-8,.,15,CASIPGRLYTDTQYF,TGTGCCAGCATCCCCGGCCGGCTTTACACAGATACGCAGTATTTT
TRBJ2-5,.,TRBV27,.,13,CASGPQRQETQYF,TGTGCCAGCGGGCCTCAGCGCCAAGAGACCCAGTACTTC
TRBJ1-2,once,TRBV28,.,13,CASSLRQDYGYTF,TGTGCCAGCAGTTTACGGCAGGACTATGGCTACACCTTC
TRBJ2-7,.,TRBV20-1,.,10,CTGDSHEQYF,TGCACGGGGGACTCCCACGAGCAGTACTTC
TRBJ2-1,.,TRBV30,TRBD2,15,CAWDPTSGGYNEQFF,TGTGCCTGGGATCCGACTAGCGGGGGCTACAATGAGCAGTTCTTC
TRBJ1-5,.,TRBV6-1,.,14,CASSEADSNQPQHF,TGTGCCAGCAGTGAGGCCGATAGCAATCAGCCCCAGCATTTT